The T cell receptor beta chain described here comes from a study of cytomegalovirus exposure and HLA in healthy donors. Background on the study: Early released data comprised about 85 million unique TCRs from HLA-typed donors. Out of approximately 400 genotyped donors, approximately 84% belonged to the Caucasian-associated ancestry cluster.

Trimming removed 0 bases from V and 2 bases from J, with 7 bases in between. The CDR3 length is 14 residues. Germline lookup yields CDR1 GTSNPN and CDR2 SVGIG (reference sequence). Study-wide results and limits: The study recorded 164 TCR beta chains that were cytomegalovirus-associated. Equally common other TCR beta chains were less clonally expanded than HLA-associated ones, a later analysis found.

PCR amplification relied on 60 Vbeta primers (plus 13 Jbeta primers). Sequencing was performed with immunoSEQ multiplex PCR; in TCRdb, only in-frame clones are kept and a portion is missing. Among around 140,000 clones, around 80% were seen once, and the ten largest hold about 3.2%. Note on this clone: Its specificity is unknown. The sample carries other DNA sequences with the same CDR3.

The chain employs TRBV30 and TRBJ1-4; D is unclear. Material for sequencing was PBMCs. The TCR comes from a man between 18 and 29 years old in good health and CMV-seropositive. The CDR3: CAWSVGGTNEKLFF. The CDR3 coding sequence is TGTGCCTGGAGTGTTGGAGGGACTAATGAAAAACTGTTTTTT.